Listed here are 13 T cell receptor beta chains from one sample, sequenced in a study of blood T cell repertoires in COVID-19. Sequenced by immunoSEQ multiplex PCR; TCRdb stores in-frame clones only, minus some. The sample records about 30,000 clones, about 80% being singletons. The source material was peripheral blood. Receptors originate from a woman in her 70s with acute or convalescent COVID-19.

The chain combines TRBV6-5 with TRBJ2-7; D remains unclear. CDR1 is MNHEY, CDR2 SVGAGI, per germline. This CDR3 region has 12 residues. The ends were cut back, 6 bases at V and 6 bases at J, with 12 bases in the middle. This CDR3 is CASSPRLGEQYF. CDR3 nucleotides: TGTGCCAGCAGCCCCAGGCTTGGCGAGCAGTACTTC.

In its sample, this clone is large. The genes are TRBV11-3 and TRBJ2-1; D is undetermined. Trimming left V 5 bases short and J 6 bases short, with 14 bases between. The CDR3 has 14 residues. From germline, CDR1 is SGHNT and CDR2 YENEEA. In DNA, the CDR3 is TGTGCCAGCAGCCTTACACCAGCTAGCAATGAGCAGTTCTTC. This gives the protein CASSLTPASNEQFF.

The chain joins TRBV4-1 to TRBJ1-5, with a tentative D call TRBD1 (6 bases). Germline CDR1 is MGHRA and CDR2 is YSYEKL. Between the trimmed V and J ends, which lost 0 bases and 0 bases, there was a span of 9 bases. This CDR3 contains 16 residues. The CDR3 nucleotides read TGCGCCAGCAGCCAAGAGTGGGGGCGTAGCAATCAGCCCCAGCATTTT. Residues: CASSQEWGRSNQPQHF.

This sequence joins TRBV6-1 and TRBJ1-5; a possible D gene is TRBD1 (5 bases). Germline loops: CDR1 MNHNS, CDR2 SASEGT. This CDR3 has 14 amino acids. The V gene lost 3 bases and the J gene lost 7 bases, with 13 bases spanning the gap. CDR3 loop: CASSDRSGHQPQHF. The CDR3 nucleotides are TGTGCCAGCAGTGATCGTTCAGGGCACCAGCCCCAGCATTTT.

The genes are TRBV4-3 and TRBJ2-4; 12 positions agree with TRBD1. The CDR3 loop spans 16 amino acids. Germline CDR1 is LGHNA and CDR2 is YSLEER. V was pared by 5 bases and J by 6 bases, with 8 bases of the junction left unmatched. DNA of the CDR3: TGCGCCAGCAGCAGGGGGACAGGGGGCCGTGGAAACATTCAGTACTTC. It is translated as CASSRGTGGRGNIQYF.

This chain connects TRBV28 to TRBJ1-2; D not certain. Trimming took off 0 bases at V and 4 bases at J, with 9 bases between the two ends. There are 14 residues in the CDR3. Germline V gene sequence: CDR1 MDHEN, CDR2 SYDVKM. The chain's CDR3 is CASSLWLEGYGYTF. CDR3 DNA: TGTGCCAGCAGTTTATGGCTAGAGGGCTATGGCTACACCTTC.

The sample holds one count of this clone. This sequence joins TRBV28 and TRBJ2-5, with D tentatively TRBD1 (8 bases). This CDR3 spans 18 amino acids. Deletions cut 3 bases from V and 7 bases from J, with 27 bases between. The germline CDR1 and CDR2 sequences are MDHEN and SYDVKM. The CDR3 sequence is CASSLYRTGRAGGRTQYF. The DNA for the CDR3 is TGTGCCAGCAGTTTGTACCGGACAGGGCGGGCCGGGGGGAGGACCCAGTACTTC.

The chain combines TRBV9 with TRBJ2-7, with TRBD1 identical over 8 bases. The CDR3 length is 13 residues. With V trimmed by 7 bases and J by 5 bases, 8 bases remained unmatched. Germline V gene data show CDR1 as SGDLS and CDR2 as YYNGEE. The CDR3: CASSGGYVDEQYF. CDR3 in DNA: TGTGCCAGCTCAGGGGGCTATGTCGACGAGCAGTACTTC.

The rearrangement joins TRBV28 to TRBJ1-3; D unresolved. Trimming removed 5 bases at V and 4 bases at J, with 12 bases between. The CDR3 runs 14 residues. Germline CDR1 MDHEN, CDR2 SYDVKM. As DNA, the CDR3 is TGTGCCAGCAGTAATAGCCGGCTCGGAAACACCATATATTTT. Encoded protein: CASSNSRLGNTIYF. The variable domain in full, with the rest retrieved from reference TRBV28 and TRBJ1-3, is DVKVTQSSRYLVKRTGEKVFLECVQDMDHENMFWYRQDPGLGLRLIYFSYDVKMKEKGDIPEGYSVSREKKERFSLILESASTNQTSMYLCASSNSRLGNTIYFGEGSWLTVV.

At least ten counts were recorded for this clone. V gene TRBV6-5 combines with J gene TRBJ2-5; D is unresolved. V lost 8 bases and J lost 4, with 8 bases in between. The germline gives CDR1 MNHEY, CDR2 SVGAGI. The CDR3 loop spans 11 amino acids. For the CDR3, the DNA is TGTGCCAGCGGCACGGGAGAGACCCAGTACTTC. This translates into CASGTGETQYF.

The rearrangement uses TRBV7-9 and TRBJ2-5, with a tentative D call TRBD1 (6 bases). This CDR3 has 15 amino acids. V was trimmed by 6 bases and J by 2 bases, leaving 16 bases between them. Germline lookup yields CDR1 SEHNR and CDR2 FQNEAQ (reference sequence). CDR3 DNA: TGTGCCAGCAGTCGCCAAGGGGGAGCGCAAGAGACCCAGTACTTC. This gives the protein CASSRQGGAQETQYF.

This chain uses TRBV2 with TRBJ1-6; D gene unclear. V was pared by 3 bases and J by 7 bases, with 13 bases between. There are 15 residues in the CDR3. Germline-derived CDR1 and CDR2 are SNHLY and FYNNEI. The CDR3 region is CASSDTQVVNSPLHF. CDR3 nucleotide sequence: TGTGCCAGCAGTGATACCCAGGTAGTGAATTCACCCCTCCACTTT. The full variable domain, with the rest looked up from reference TRBV2 and TRBJ1-6, is EPEVTQTPSHQVTQMGQEVILRCVPISNHLYFYWYRQILGQKVEFLVSFYNNEISEKSEIFDDQFSVERPDGSNFTLKIRSTKLEDSAMYFCASSDTQVVNSPLHFGNGTRLTVT.

V usage is TRBV15 and J usage is TRBJ1-4; 8 bases agree with TRBD1. The CDR3 extends over 16 amino acids. J gave up 7 bases and V 4 bases, and 11 bases lay outside the gene matches. Germline V gene lookup returns CDR1 LNHNV and CDR2 YYDKDF (reference sequence). The CDR3 loop reads CATSKGTDRGSEKLFF. The CDR3 nucleotides are TGTGCCACCAGCAAGGGGACCGACAGGGGCAGTGAAAAACTGTTTTTT.